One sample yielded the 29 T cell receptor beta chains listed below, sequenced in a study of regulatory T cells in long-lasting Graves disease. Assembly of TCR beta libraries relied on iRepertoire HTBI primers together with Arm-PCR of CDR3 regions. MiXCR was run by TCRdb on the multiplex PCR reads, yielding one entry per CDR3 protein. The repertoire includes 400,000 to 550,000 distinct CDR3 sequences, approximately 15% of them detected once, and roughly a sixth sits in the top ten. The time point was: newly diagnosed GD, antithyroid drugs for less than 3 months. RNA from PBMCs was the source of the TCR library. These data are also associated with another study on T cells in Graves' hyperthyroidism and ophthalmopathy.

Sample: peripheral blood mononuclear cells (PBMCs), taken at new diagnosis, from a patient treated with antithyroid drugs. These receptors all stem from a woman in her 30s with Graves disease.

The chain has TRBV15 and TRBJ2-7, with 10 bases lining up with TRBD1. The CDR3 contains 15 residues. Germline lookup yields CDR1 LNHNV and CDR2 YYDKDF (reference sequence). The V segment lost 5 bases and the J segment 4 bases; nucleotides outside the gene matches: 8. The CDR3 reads CATSGTGQGSYEQYF. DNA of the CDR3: TGTGCCACCAGCGGAACGGGACAGGGGAGTTACGAGCAGTACTTC.

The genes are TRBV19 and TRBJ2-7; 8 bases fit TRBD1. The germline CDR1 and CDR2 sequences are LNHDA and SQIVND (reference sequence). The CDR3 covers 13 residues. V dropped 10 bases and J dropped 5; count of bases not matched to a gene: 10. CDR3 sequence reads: CATFSWDRNEQYF. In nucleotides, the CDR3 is TGTGCCACCTTCTCCTGGGACAGGAACGAGCAGTACTTC.

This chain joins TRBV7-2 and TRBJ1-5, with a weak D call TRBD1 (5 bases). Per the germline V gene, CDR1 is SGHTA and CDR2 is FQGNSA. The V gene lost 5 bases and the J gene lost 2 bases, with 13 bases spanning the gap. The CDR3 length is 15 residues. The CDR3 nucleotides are TGTGCCAGCAGCCCGGGGGGGATGGGCAATCAGCCCCAGCATTTT. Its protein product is CASSPGGMGNQPQHF.

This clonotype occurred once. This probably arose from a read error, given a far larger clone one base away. CDR3 nucleotides: TGTGCCAGCAGCTTAGGCAGCGGACAAGAGGCCCAGTACTTC. Its protein is CASSLGSGQEAQYF. V gene TRBV11-2 combines with J gene TRBJ2-5; D tentatively reads TRBD1 or TRBD2 (5 bases each). The CDR3 contains 14 residues. Germline-derived CDR1 and CDR2 are SGHAT and FQNNGV.

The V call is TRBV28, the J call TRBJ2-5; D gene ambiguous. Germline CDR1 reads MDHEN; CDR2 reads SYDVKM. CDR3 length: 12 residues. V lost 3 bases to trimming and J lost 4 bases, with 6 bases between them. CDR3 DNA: TGTGCCAGCAGTTTCATAGGAGAGACCCAGTACTTC. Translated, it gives CASSFIGETQYF.

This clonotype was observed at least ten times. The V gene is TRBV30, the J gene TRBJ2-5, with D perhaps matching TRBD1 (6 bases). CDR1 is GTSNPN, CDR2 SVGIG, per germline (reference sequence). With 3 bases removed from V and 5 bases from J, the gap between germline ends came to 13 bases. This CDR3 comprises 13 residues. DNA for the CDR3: TGTGCCTGGAGGGCACAGGGAGTTGAGACCCAGTACTTC. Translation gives CAWRAQGVETQYF.

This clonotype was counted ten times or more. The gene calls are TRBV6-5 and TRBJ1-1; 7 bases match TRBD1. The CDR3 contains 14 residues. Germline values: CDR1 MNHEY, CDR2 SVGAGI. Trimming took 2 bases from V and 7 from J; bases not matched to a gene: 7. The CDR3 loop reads CASSYGQATFEAFF. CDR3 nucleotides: TGTGCCAGCAGTTACGGACAGGCCACTTTTGAAGCTTTCTTT.

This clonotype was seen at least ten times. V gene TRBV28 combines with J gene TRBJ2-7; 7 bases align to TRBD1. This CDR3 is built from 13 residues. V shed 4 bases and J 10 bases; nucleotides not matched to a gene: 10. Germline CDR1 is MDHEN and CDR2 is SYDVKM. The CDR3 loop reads CASSSQGSREQYF. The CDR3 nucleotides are TGTGCCAGCAGTTCACAGGGGAGCCGTGAACAGTACTTC.

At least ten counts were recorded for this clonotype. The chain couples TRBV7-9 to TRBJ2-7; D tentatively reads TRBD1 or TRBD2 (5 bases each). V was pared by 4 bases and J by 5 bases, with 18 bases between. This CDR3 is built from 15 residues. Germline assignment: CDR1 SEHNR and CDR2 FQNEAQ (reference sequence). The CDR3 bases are TGTGCCAGCAGCTCGCCAGGGACCGGAGCGGACGAGCAGTACTTC. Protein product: CASSSPGTGADEQYF.

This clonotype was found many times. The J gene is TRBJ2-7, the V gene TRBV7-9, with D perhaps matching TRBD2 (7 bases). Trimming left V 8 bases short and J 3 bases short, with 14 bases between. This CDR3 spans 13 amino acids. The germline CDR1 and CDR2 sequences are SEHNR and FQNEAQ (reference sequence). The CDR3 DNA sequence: TGTGCCAGCGAAGGGGGGGAGGACTACGAGCAGTACTTC. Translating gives CASEGGEDYEQYF.

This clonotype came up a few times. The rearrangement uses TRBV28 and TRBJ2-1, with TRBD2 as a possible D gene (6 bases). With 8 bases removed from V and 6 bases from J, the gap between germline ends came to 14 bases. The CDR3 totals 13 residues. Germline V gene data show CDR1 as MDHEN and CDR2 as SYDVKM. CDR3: CASGREVGNEQFF. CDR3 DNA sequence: TGTGCCAGCGGCAGGGAGGTGGGCAATGAGCAGTTCTTC. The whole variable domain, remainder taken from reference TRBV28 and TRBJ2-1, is DVKVTQSSRYLVKRTGEKVFLECVQDMDHENMFWYRQDPGLGLRLIYFSYDVKMKEKGDIPEGYSVSREKKERFSLILESASTNQTSMYLCASGREVGNEQFFGPGTRLTVL.

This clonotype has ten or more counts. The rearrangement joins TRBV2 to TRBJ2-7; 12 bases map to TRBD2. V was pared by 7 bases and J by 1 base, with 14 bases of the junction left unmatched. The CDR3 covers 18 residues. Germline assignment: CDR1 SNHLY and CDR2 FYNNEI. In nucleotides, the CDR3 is TGTGCCAGCACCAACCTGGGCAAGACTAGCGGGAGATCCTACGAGCAGTACTTC. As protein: CASTNLGKTSGRSYEQYF.

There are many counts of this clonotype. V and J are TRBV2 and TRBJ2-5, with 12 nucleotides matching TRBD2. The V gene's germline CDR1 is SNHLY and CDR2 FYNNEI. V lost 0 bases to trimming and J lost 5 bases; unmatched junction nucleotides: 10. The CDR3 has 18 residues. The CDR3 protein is CASSEAGATSGSRETQYF. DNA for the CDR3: TGTGCCAGCAGTGAAGCGGGGGCGACTAGCGGGAGTCGGGAGACCCAGTACTTC. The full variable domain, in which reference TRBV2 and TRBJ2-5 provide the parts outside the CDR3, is EPEVTQTPSHQVTQMGQEVILRCVPISNHLYFYWYRQILGQKVEFLVSFYNNEISEKSEIFDDQFSVERPDGSNFTLKIRSTKLEDSAMYFCASSEAGATSGSRETQYFGPGTRLLVL.

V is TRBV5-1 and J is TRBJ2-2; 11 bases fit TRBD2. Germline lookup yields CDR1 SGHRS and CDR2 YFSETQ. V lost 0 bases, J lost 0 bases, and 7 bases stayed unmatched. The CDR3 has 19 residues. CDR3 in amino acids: CASSLVPLAGGANTGELFF. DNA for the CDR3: TGCGCCAGCAGCTTGGTGCCTCTAGCGGGAGGCGCGAACACCGGGGAGCTGTTTTTT. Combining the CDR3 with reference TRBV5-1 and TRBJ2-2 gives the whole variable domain KAGVTQTPRYLIKTRGQQVTLSCSPISGHRSVSWYQQTPGQGLQFLFEYFSETQRNKGNFPGRFSGRQFSNSRSEMNVSTLELGDSALYLCASSLVPLAGGANTGELFFGEGSRLTVL.

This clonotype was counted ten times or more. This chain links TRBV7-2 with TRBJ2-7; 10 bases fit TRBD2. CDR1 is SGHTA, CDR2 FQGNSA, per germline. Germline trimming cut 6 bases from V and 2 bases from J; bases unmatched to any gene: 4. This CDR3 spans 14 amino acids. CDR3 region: CASSKREGPYEQYF. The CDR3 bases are TGTGCCAGCAGTAAGCGGGAGGGCCCCTACGAGCAGTACTTC.

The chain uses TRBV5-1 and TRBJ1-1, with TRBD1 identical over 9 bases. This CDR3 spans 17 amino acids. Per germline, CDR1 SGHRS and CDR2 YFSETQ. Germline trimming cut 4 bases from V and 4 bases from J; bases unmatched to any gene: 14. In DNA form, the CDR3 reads TGCGCCAGCAGCCCGACCGGGACAGGGCTTAGGGGCACTGAAGCTTTCTTT. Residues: CASSPTGTGLRGTEAFF. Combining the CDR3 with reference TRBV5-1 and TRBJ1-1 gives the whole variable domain KAGVTQTPRYLIKTRGQQVTLSCSPISGHRSVSWYQQTPGQGLQFLFEYFSETQRNKGNFPGRFSGRQFSNSRSEMNVSTLELGDSALYLCASSPTGTGLRGTEAFFGQGTRLTVV.

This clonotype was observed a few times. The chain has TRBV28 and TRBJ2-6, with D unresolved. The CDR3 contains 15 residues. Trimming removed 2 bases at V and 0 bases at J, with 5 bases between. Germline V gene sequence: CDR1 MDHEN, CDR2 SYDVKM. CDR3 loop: CASSLAASGANVLTF. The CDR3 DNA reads TGTGCCAGCAGTTTAGCGGCCTCTGGGGCCAACGTCCTGACTTTC.

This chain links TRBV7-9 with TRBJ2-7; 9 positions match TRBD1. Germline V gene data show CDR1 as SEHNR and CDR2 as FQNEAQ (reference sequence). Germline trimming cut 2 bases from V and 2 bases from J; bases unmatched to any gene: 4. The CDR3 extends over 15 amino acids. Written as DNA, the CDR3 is TGTGCCAGCAGCTTAATTGGACAGGGGACCTACGAGCAGTACTTC. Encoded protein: CASSLIGQGTYEQYF. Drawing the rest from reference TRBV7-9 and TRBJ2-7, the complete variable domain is DTGVSQNPRHKITKRGQNVTFRCDPISEHNRLYWYRQTLGQGPEFLTYFQNEAQLEKSRLLSDRFSAERPKGSFSTLEIQRTEQGDSAMYLCASSLIGQGTYEQYFGPGTRLTVT.

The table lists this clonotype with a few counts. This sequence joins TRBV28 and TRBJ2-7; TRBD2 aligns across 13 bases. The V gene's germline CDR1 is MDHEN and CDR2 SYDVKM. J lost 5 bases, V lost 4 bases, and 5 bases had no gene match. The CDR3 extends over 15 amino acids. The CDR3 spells CASSSGLAGTDEQYF. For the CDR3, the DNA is TGTGCCAGCAGTTCGGGACTAGCGGGAACGGACGAGCAGTACTTC.

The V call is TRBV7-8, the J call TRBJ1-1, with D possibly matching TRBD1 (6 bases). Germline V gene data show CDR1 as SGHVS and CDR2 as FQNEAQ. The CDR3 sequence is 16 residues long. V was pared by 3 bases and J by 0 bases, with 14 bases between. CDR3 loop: CASSLGGAGVNTEAFF. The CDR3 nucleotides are TGTGCCAGCAGCTTGGGGGGGGCGGGGGTGAACACTGAAGCTTTCTTT.

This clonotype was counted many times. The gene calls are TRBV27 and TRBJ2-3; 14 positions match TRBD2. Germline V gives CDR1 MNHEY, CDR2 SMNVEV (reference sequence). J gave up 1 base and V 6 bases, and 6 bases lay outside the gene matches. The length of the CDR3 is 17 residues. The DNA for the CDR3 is TGTGCCAGCAGACCTCCGGGACTAGCGGGGGGCACAGATACGCAGTATTTT. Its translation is CASRPPGLAGGTDTQYF.

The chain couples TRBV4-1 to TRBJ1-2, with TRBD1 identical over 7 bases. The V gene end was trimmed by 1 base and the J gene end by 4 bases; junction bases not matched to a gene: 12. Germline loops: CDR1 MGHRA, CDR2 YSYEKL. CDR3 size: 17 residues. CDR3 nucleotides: TGCGCCAGCAGCCAAGGGTTTCTCAGGGACAGTGTCTATGGCTACACCTTC. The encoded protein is CASSQGFLRDSVYGYTF.

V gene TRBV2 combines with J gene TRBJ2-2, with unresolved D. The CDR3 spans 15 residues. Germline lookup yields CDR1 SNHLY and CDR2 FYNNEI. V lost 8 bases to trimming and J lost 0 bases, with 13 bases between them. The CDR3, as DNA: TGTGCCAGCTGTAGTGAGACAACGAACACCGGGGAGCTGTTTTTT. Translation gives CASCSETTNTGELFF. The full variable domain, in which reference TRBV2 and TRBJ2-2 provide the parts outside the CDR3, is EPEVTQTPSHQVTQMGQEVILRCVPISNHLYFYWYRQILGQKVEFLVSFYNNEISEKSEIFDDQFSVERPDGSNFTLKIRSTKLEDSAMYFCASCSETTNTGELFFGEGSRLTVL.

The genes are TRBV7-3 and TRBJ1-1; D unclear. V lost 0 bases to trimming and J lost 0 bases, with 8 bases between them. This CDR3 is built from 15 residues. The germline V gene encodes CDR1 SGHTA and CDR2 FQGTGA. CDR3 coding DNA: TGTGCCAGCAGCTTAACGGGGTCTGTGAACACTGAAGCTTTCTTT. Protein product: CASSLTGSVNTEAFF.

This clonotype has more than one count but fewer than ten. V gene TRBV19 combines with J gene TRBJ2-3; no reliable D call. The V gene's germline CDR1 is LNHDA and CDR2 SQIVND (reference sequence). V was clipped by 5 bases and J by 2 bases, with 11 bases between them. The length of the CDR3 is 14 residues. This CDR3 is CASSATEHTDTQYF. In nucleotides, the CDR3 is TGTGCCAGTAGTGCGACGGAACACACAGATACGCAGTATTTT.

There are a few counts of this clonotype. CDR3 coding DNA: TGTGCCAGCAGTTTCGCAGTCTCTGGAAACACCATATATTTT. It translates to CASSFAVSGNTIYF. The V call is TRBV2, the J call TRBJ1-3; D gene uncertain. This CDR3 contains 14 residues. Per germline, CDR1 SNHLY and CDR2 FYNNEI. Trimming left V 5 bases short and J 0 bases short, with 8 bases between. Full variable domain (rest looked up from reference TRBV2 and TRBJ1-3): EPEVTQTPSHQVTQMGQEVILRCVPISNHLYFYWYRQILGQKVEFLVSFYNNEISEKSEIFDDQFSVERPDGSNFTLKIRSTKLEDSAMYFCASSFAVSGNTIYFGEGSWLTVV.

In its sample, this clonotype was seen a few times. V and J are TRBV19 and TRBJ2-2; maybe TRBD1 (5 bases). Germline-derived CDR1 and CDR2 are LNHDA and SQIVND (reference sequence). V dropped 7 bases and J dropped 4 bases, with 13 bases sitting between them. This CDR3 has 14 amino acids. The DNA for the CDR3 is TGTGCCAGTAAGAGGCAGGGAAGCACCGGGGAGCTGTTTTTT. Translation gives CASKRQGSTGELFF.

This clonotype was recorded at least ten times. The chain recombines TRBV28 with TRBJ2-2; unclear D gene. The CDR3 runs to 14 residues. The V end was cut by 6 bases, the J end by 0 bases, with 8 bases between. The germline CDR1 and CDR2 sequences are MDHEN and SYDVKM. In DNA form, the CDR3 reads TGTGCCAGCAGCCTTGGGCCGAACACCGGGGAGCTGTTTTTT. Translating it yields CASSLGPNTGELFF.

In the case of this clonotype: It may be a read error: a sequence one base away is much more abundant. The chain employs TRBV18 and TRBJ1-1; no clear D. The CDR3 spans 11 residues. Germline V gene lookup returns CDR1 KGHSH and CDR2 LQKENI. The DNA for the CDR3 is TGTGCCAGCTTCCAAAATTTAGAAGCTCTCTTT. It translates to CASFQNLEALF. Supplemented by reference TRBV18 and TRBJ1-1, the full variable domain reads NAGVMQNPRHLVRRRGQEARLRCSPMKGHSHVYWYRQLPEEGLKFMVYLQKENIIDESGMPKERFSAEFPKEGPSILRIQQVVRGDSAAYFCASFQNLEALFGQGTRLTVV.